A selection of T cell receptor beta chains follows, all from one sample in a study of cytomegalovirus exposure and HLA in healthy donors. Sequencing was performed with immunoSEQ multiplex PCR; in TCRdb, only in-frame clones are kept and a portion is missing. This sample carries under 150,000 clones, more than 75% of them seen once, and the ten largest clones take approximately 1%. The specimen was PBMCs. The source of these receptors is a male donor in good health and CMV-seronegative. The CDR3 runs from the conserved cysteine through the conserved F or W. A D gene is named only where the DNA matches it firmly. For some rows the clone size is stated as once, few or many, or as a class when expanded; others skip it.

-,TRBV29-1,TRBJ1-2,TRBD1,CSVEPPGGQGSGYTF,TGCAGCGTTGAACCTCCAGGCGGACAGGGGAGCGGCTACACCTTC
-,TRBV6-6,TRBJ2-4,TRBD2,CASSYGNGGVGNIQYF,TGTGCCAGCAGTTACGGGAACGGGGGGGTGGGAAACATTCAGTACTTC
-,TRBV10-1,TRBJ2-1,TRBD2,CASSEGSGGARNEQFF,TGCGCCAGCAGTGAGGGTAGCGGGGGGGCTCGGAATGAGCAGTTCTTC
few,TRBV10-3,TRBJ1-2,TRBD1,CAISDQQGVKGGYTF,TGTGCCATCAGCGACCAACAGGGGGTGAAGGGCGGCTACACCTTC
few,TRBV18,TRBJ1-2,TRBD1,CASSEGQDYGYTF,TGTGCCAGCTCGGAGGGACAGGACTATGGCTACACCTTC
-,TRBV29-1,TRBJ2-5,-,CSVGSETQYF,TGCAGCGTTGGTTCGGAGACCCAGTACTTC
few,TRBV7-9,TRBJ1-4,TRBD1,CASSPQGGEKLFF,TGTGCCAGCAGCCCGCAGGGGGGTGAAAAACTGTTTTTT
few,TRBV5-1,TRBJ2-2,TRBD2,CASSFNSGGAAGELFF,TGCGCCAGCAGCTTTAACAGCGGGGGGGCGGCCGGGGAGCTGTTTTTT
-,TRBV9,TRBJ2-2,TRBD1,CASSVQGAPGTGELFF,TGTGCCAGCAGCGTACAGGGGGCGCCCGGTACCGGGGAGCTGTTTTTT
few,TRBV29-1,TRBJ1-1,TRBD1,CSVVGRGENTEAFF,TGCAGCGTTGTAGGCAGGGGGGAGAACACTGAAGCTTTCTTT
-,TRBV6-5,TRBJ1-2,-,CASSYGRGGNYGYTF,TGTGCCAGCAGTTACGGAAGGGGAGGGAACTATGGCTACACCTTC
-,TRBV6-6,TRBJ2-2,-,CASSYRGTNTGELFF,TGTGCCAGCAGTTACCGGGGAACAAACACCGGGGAGCTGTTTTTT
-,TRBV25-1,TRBJ1-4,TRBD1,CASSEGWGTGGSGEKLFF,TGTGCCAGCAGTGAAGGCTGGGGGACAGGGGGTAGCGGGGAAAAACTGTTTTTT
-,TRBV6-1,TRBJ2-3,-,CASCNRVTDTQYF,TGTGCCAGCTGCAACAGGGTTACAGATACGCAGTATTTT
once,TRBV27,TRBJ2-7,TRBD1,CASSSTGGFYEQYF,TGTGCCAGCAGTTCCACAGGGGGCTTCTACGAGCAGTACTTC
-,TRBV6-6,TRBJ2-2,TRBD2,CASSDSGATGELFF,TGTGCCAGCAGTGATAGCGGGGCCACCGGGGAGCTGTTTTTT
-,TRBV9,TRBJ1-2,-,CASSVFVGGQGDYGYTF,TGTGCCAGCAGCGTCTTCGTGGGGGGGCAGGGTGACTATGGCTACACCTTC
-,TRBV7-8,TRBJ2-7,-,CASSPGRYYEQYF,TGTGCCAGCAGCCCGGGGAGGTACTACGAGCAGTACTTC
few,TRBV6-1,TRBJ1-1,-,CASSAWATEAFF,TGTGCCAGCAGTGCATGGGCCACTGAAGCTTTCTTT
-,TRBV18,TRBJ1-4,-,CASSPQGLQEKLFF,TGTGCCAGCTCACCACAGGGGCTTCAGGAAAAACTGTTTTTT